This T cell receptor (beta chain) was recorded in a study of CD8+ T cells in alopecia areata. In the study overall: It was 6 to 18 months of tofacitinib, and then there were 6 months off drug.

Whole-study results and caveats: Many expanded lesional clones remained in scalp and blood on tofacitinib.

Extracted from the samples, RNA was reverse transcribed into cDNA to serve as the sequencing template. TCRdb keeps only in-frame clones here, not all; method: immunoSEQ multiplex PCR. The data show under 200,000 clones, about 60% seen once. Sample treatment: oral pan-JAK inhibitor, 5-10 mg twice daily. This clone was detected ten times or more. Its antigen is still unknown. The starting material was CD4+ T cells sorted from blood, obtained at week 24, from a patient treated with tofacitinib. The clonotype originates from a human donor with alopecia areata.

For the CDR3, the DNA is TGTGCCAGCAGCTTAGTGGGACAAAACTCCTACGAGCAGTACTTC. Translated, it gives CASSLVGQNSYEQYF. The rearrangement joins TRBV7-8 to TRBJ2-7, with D possibly TRBD1 on 6 matching bases. This CDR3 is 15 amino acids long. The V and J ends lost 1 base and 0 bases respectively, with 10 bases between them. CDR1 and CDR2 from the germline V gene are SGHVS and FQNEAQ.